The text below deals with one T cell receptor (beta chain). This is likely a read error, given that the CDR3 carries no conserved phenylalanine or tryptophan at its end. This CDR3 is built from 15 residues. Germline CDR1 reads MNHNS; CDR2 reads SASEGT. From the 5' RACE reads, TCRdb called clonotypes with MiXCR, one entry per CDR3 protein. The sample has some 13,000 distinct CDR3 sequences, more than 20% seen once; the top ten hold roughly 3%. Sequencing was done on a sample of naive CD4+ T cells sorted from blood. Documented subset: naive CD4+ T cells, CD4+CD45RA+CD25-. The sequence was obtained from a female donor with breast cancer. The chain joins TRBV6-1 to TRBJ2-7; 12 bases line up with TRBD2. CDR3 sequence: CDSSDWRTSGNEQYL. Written as DNA, the CDR3 is TGTGACAGCAGCGATTGGCGGACTAGCGGGAACGAGCAGTACCTC.